These 25 T cell receptor beta chains were sequenced from one sample in a study of CXCR3-negative and CXCR3-positive naive CD8 T cells. The study's findings and limits: A higher hydrophobicity marked the TRB CDR3s of CXCR3-positive naive cells versus CXCR3-negative naive cells.

cDNA libraries for TRB were generated by 5' RACE incorporating UMI labels. Reanalyzing the 5' RACE reads, TCRdb keeps one entry per CDR3 protein, without DNA. This sample lists 84,000 or so distinct CDR3 sequences; its ten largest clones have almost 0.55%. For these TCRs, the target antigens are not known. Sequences were obtained from naive CXCR3+ CD8+ T cells from blood. The subset was: CD45RO-CCR7+CD27+CD95- naive CD8+ T cells expressing CXCR3 (TNR3+). The receptors stem from a human donor in good health. Some clones in this sample may be carry-over from other donors' samples.

The rearrangement joins TRBV7-9 to TRBJ2-7; TCRdb designates TRBD1, a call that cannot be tested without DNA. Germline lookup yields CDR1 SEHNR and CDR2 FQNEAQ (reference sequence). The CDR3 spans 16 residues. The CDR3 reads CASSLAIRQPPDEQYF.

V gene TRBV9 combines with J gene TRBJ2-2. The length of the CDR3 is 11 residues. Germline V CDR1 and CDR2: SGDLS, YYNGEE. CDR3: CASTGTGELFF. The entire variable domain, with the rest obtained from reference TRBV9 and TRBJ2-2, is as follows: DSGVTQTPKHLITATGQRVTLRCSPRSGDLSVYWYQQSLDQGLQFLIQYYNGEERAKGNILERFSAQQFPDLHSELNLSSLELGDSALYFCASTGTGELFFGEGSRLTVL.

The V call is TRBV7-6, the J call TRBJ1-5. Germline assignment: CDR1 SGHVS and CDR2 FNYEAQ. The CDR3 is 13 residues long. CDR3 amino acids: CASSLADGQPQHF. Combining the CDR3 with reference TRBV7-6 and TRBJ1-5 gives the whole variable domain GAGVSQSPRYKVTKRGQDVALRCDPISGHVSLYWYRQALGQGPEFLTYFNYEAQQDKSGLPNDRFSAERPEGSISTLTIQRTEQRDSAMYRCASSLADGQPQHFGDGTRLSIL.

The gene calls are TRBV4-2 and TRBJ2-1; TCRdb's D gene call, TRBD2, goes unchecked for lack of DNA. Per the germline V gene, CDR1 is LGHNA and CDR2 is YNFKEQ. The CDR3 sequence is 15 residues long. CDR3 loop: CASSQDLNPPNEQFF.

This chain joins TRBV24-1 and TRBJ2-7; the TCRdb D gene call, TRBD1, has no DNA to confirm it. This CDR3 comprises 12 residues. Germline-derived CDR1 and CDR2 are KGHDR and SFDVKD. The CDR3 spells CATSGDGYEQYF.

The chain carries TRBV5-5 and TRBJ1-1. The CDR3 sequence is 13 residues long. Germline V gene sequence: CDR1 SGHKS, CDR2 YYEKEE (reference sequence). The chain's CDR3 is CASSLPQKTEAFF. Complete variable domain (other parts from reference TRBV5-5 and TRBJ1-1): DAGVTQSPTHLIKTRGQQVTLRCSPISGHKSVSWYQQVLGQGPQFIFQYYEKEERGRGNFPDRFSARQFPNYSSELNVNALLLGDSALYLCASSLPQKTEAFFGQGTRLTVV.

This chain joins TRBV6-2 or TRBV6-3 and TRBJ2-1; TCRdb returns TRBD2, unconfirmable since there is no DNA. The CDR3 contains 15 residues. CDR1 is MNHEY, CDR2 SVGEGT, per germline. CDR3 protein: CASMGGLSIYNEQFF.

This sequence joins TRBV4-3 and TRBJ2-7. CDR3 length equals 16 residues. Looked up from germline, CDR1 is LGHNA and CDR2 is YSLEER. The CDR3 here is CVSSQEGRESSYEQYF.

The CDR3 region is CASSLRGALAYEQYF. The gene calls are TRBV28 and TRBJ2-7; TCRdb outputs TRBD1, but without DNA this stays unchecked. CDR1 is MDHEN, CDR2 SYDVKM, per germline. The CDR3 sequence is 15 residues long.

The V gene is TRBV28, the J gene TRBJ2-1; TCRdb names TRBD2, which stays unverified in the absence of DNA. The CDR3 length is 13 residues. CDR1 is MDHEN and CDR2 is SYDVKM in the germline V gene. Here the CDR3 reads CASSFPDSNEQFF. The variable domain in full, with the rest retrieved from reference TRBV28 and TRBJ2-1, is DVKVTQSSRYLVKRTGEKVFLECVQDMDHENMFWYRQDPGLGLRLIYFSYDVKMKEKGDIPEGYSVSREKKERFSLILESASTNQTSMYLCASSFPDSNEQFFGPGTRLTVL.

The V gene is TRBV15, the J gene TRBJ2-1; there is no DNA to check the TCRdb D call of TRBD2. The CDR3 runs to 16 residues. Germline loops: CDR1 LNHNV, CDR2 YYDKDF (reference sequence). The CDR3 spells CATGGQREETYNEQFF.

J is TRBJ2-5 and V is TRBV6-2 or TRBV6-3; with no DNA, the TCRdb D assignment of TRBD2 cannot be verified. The CDR3 spans 14 residues. Germline V gene sequence: CDR1 MNHEY, CDR2 SVGEGT. CDR3 residues: CASSTLAGDETQYF.

The chain couples TRBV28 to TRBJ1-2; the TCRdb call, TRBD1, lacks DNA for checking. CDR1 MDHEN and CDR2 SYDVKM come from the germline V gene. The CDR3 sequence is 15 residues long. CDR3 protein: CASSLFGQGGGGYTF.

The chain recombines TRBV3-1 with TRBJ1-1; checking the TCRdb D call of TRBD1 is not possible without DNA. Germline CDR1 reads LGHDT; CDR2 reads YNNKEL (reference sequence). The CDR3 runs 13 residues. CDR3 amino acids: CASSPGTVTEAFF.

This rearrangement joins TRBV10-3 to TRBJ1-2; TCRdb calls TRBD1, which cannot be checked without DNA. The CDR3 is made up of 16 amino acids. CDR1 is ENHRY and CDR2 is SYGVKD in the germline V gene. The CDR3 sequence: CASSTTGQLLNYGYTF.

The V and J genes are TRBV19 and TRBJ1-1. This CDR3 has 12 amino acids. Germline V gene sequence: CDR1 LNHDA, CDR2 SQIVND (reference sequence). CDR3 sequence reads: CASSTGNTEAFF. Using reference TRBV19 and TRBJ1-1 for the parts outside the CDR3, the full variable domain is DGGITQSPKYLFRKEGQNVTLSCEQNLNHDAMYWYRQDPGQGLRLIYYSQIVNDFQKGDIAEGYSVSREKKESFPLTVTSAQKNPTAFYLCASSTGNTEAFFGQGTRLTVV.

The rearrangement uses TRBV28 and TRBJ1-5. There are 13 residues in the CDR3. Germline V gene lookup returns CDR1 MDHEN and CDR2 SYDVKM. The CDR3 reads CASSLITNQPQHF.

The V gene is TRBV7-2, the J gene TRBJ1-2; with no DNA, the TCRdb D assignment of TRBD1 cannot be verified. The CDR3 runs to 14 residues. The germline V gene has CDR1 SGHTA and CDR2 FQGNSA. The CDR3 here is CASSNRTAPGGYTF.

The V call is TRBV25-1, the J call TRBJ2-5. The CDR3 is made up of 11 amino acids. CDR1 and CDR2 from the germline V gene are MGHDK and SYGVNS. CDR3 residues: CASSWSDNQYF.

The chain recombines TRBV7-6 with TRBJ2-1; TCRdb picks TRBD2, but there is no DNA to check that call. CDR1 is SGHVS, CDR2 FNYEAQ, per germline. There are 17 residues in the CDR3. CDR3 sequence reads: CASSLALPESPGNEQFF.

This chain links TRBV2 with TRBJ2-5; TCRdb gives TRBD1 as the D gene, but with no DNA this cannot be confirmed. This CDR3 has 15 amino acids. Germline values: CDR1 SNHLY, CDR2 FYNNEI. CDR3 region: CATRWGQGARETQYF.

V is TRBV5-1 and J is TRBJ2-1; TCRdb names TRBD2, which stays unverified in the absence of DNA. CDR3 length equals 13 residues. Germline V gene data show CDR1 as SGHRS and CDR2 as YFSETQ. The CDR3 protein is CASSLEPADEQFF.

This chain uses TRBV27 with TRBJ2-3; the D gene TCRdb calls, TRBD1, cannot be checked with no DNA. Germline CDR1 MNHEY, CDR2 SMNVEV (reference sequence). The CDR3 runs 15 residues. The CDR3: CASSFVGGAADTQYF.

CDR3 in amino acids: CASSVDLAEETQYF. The chain has TRBV9 and TRBJ2-5; TCRdb returns TRBD2, unconfirmable since there is no DNA. Germline V gene lookup returns CDR1 SGDLS and CDR2 YYNGEE. This CDR3 spans 14 amino acids.

The rearrangement joins TRBV28 to TRBJ1-1. This CDR3 has 14 residues. CDR1 MDHEN and CDR2 SYDVKM come from the germline V gene. This CDR3 is CASSFSLLNTEAFF. The whole variable domain, filled in from reference TRBV28 and TRBJ1-1, reads DVKVTQSSRYLVKRTGEKVFLECVQDMDHENMFWYRQDPGLGLRLIYFSYDVKMKEKGDIPEGYSVSREKKERFSLILESASTNQTSMYLCASSFSLLNTEAFFGQGTRLTVV.